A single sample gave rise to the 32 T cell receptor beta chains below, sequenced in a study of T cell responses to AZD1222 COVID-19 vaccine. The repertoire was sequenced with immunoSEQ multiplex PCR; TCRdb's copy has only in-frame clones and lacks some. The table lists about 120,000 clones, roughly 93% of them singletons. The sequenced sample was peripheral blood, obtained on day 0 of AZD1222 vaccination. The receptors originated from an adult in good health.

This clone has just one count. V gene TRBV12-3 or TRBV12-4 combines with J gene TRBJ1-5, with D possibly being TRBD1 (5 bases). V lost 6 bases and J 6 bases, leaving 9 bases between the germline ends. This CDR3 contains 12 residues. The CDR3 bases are TGTGCCAGCAGGGAGGGGTTTCAGCCCCAGCATTTT. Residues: CASREGFQPQHF.

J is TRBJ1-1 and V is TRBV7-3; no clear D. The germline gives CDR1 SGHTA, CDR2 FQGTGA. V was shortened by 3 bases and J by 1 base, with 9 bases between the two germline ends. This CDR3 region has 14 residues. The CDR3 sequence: CASSLSPENTEAFF. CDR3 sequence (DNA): TGTGCCAGCAGCTTGTCTCCTGAGAACACTGAAGCTTTCTTT.

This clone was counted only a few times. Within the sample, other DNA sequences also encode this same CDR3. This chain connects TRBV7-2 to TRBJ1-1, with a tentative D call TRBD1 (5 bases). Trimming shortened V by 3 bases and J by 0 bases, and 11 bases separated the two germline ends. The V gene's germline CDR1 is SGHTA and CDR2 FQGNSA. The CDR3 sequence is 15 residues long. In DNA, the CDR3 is TGTGCCAGCAGCTTGGCAGGGCCGTTGAACACTGAAGCTTTCTTT. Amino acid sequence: CASSLAGPLNTEAFF.

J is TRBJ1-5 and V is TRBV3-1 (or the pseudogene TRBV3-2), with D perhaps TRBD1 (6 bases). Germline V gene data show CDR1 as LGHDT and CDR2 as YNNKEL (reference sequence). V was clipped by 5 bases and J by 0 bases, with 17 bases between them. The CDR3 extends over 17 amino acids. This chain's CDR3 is CASSVTRDKYSNQPQHF. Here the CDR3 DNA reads TGTGCCAGCAGCGTCACCCGGGACAAATATAGCAATCAGCCCCAGCATTTT.

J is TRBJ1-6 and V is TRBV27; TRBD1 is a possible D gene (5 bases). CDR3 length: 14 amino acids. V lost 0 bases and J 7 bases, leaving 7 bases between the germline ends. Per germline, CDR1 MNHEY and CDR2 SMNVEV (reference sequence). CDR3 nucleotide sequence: TGTGCCAGCAGTTTATCAGGGACCAATTCACCCCTCCACTTT. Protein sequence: CASSLSGTNSPLHF.

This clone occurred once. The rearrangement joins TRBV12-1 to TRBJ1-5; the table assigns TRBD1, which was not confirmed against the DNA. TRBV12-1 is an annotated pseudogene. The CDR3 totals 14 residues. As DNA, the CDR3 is TGTGCCAGCAGCTACACAAGTAGCAATCAGCCCCAGCATTTT. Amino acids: CASSYTSSNQPQHF.

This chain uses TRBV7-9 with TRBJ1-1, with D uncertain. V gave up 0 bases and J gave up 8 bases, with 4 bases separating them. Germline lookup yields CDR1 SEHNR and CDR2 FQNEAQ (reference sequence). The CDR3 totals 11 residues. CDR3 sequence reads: CASSLAGEAFF. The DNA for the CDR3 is TGTGCCAGCAGCTTAGCAGGGGAAGCTTTCTTT.

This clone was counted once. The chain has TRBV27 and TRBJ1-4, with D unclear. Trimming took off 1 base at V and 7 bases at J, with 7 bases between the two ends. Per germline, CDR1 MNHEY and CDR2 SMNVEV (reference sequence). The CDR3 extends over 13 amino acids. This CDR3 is CASSLWISEKLFF. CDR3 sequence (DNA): TGTGCCAGCAGTTTATGGATTTCTGAAAAACTGTTTTTT.

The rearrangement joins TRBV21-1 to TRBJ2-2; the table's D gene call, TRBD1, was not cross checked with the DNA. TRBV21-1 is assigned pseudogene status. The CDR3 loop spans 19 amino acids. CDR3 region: CASSKAKDRDLTNTGELFF. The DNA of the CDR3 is TGTGCCAGCAGCAAAGCGAAAGACAGAGACCTAACGAACACCGGGGAGCTGTTTTTT.

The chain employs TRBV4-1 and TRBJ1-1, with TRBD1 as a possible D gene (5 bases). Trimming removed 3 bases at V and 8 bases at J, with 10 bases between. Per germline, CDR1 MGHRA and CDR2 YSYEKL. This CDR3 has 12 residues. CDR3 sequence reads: CASSHVQEEAFF. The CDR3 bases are TGCGCCAGCAGCCACGTACAGGAGGAAGCTTTCTTT.

CDR3 DNA: TGTGCCAGCAGCCAAGCTGGCGAGCGGGTATCCTTCTCCTACGAGCAGTACGTC. It is translated as CASSQAGERVSFSYEQYV. V is TRBV3-1 (or the pseudogene TRBV3-2) and J is TRBJ2-7, with a weak D call TRBD2 (6 bases). CDR1 is LGHDT and CDR2 is YNNKEL in the germline V gene (reference sequence). This CDR3 region has 18 residues. The germline V and J ends were trimmed by 1 base and 0 bases, with 19 bases remaining between them.

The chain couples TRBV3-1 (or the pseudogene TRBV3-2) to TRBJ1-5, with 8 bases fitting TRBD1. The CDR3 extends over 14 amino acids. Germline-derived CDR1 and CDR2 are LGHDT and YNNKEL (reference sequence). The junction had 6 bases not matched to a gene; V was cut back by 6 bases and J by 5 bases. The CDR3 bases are TGTGCCAGCAGTCGCGGACAGGGAGATCAGCCCCAGCATTTT. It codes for CASSRGQGDQPQHF.

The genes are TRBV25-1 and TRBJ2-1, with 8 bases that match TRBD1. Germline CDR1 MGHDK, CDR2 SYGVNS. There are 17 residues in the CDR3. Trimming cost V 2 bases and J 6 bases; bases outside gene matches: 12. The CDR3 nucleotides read TGTGCCAGCAGTGAAACCCTCCAGGGGGCGAGAGGCAATGAGCAGTTCTTC. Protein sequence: CASSETLQGARGNEQFF. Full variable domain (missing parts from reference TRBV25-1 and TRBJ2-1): EADIYQTPRYLVIGTGKKITLECSQTMGHDKMYWYQQDPGMELHLIHYSYGVNSTEKGDLSSESTVSRIRTEHFPLTLESARPSHTSQYLCASSETLQGARGNEQFFGPGTRLTVL.

Here the CDR3 DNA reads TGCGCCAGCAGTGAGGTGAGGGGCTCTGAAGATACGCAGTATTTT. As protein: CASSEVRGSEDTQYF. The chain links TRBV10-1 to TRBJ2-3, with D perhaps TRBD1 or TRBD2 (5 bases each). The V and J ends lost 2 bases and 5 bases respectively, with 14 bases between them. The V gene's germline CDR1 is WNHNN and CDR2 SYGVQD (reference sequence). The CDR3 length is 15 residues.

CDR3 sequence reads: CASSSGLDTGELFF. DNA for the CDR3: TGCGCCAGCAGCTCGGGACTCGACACCGGGGAGCTGTTTTTT. The rearrangement links TRBV5-1 to TRBJ2-2, with TRBD2 as a possible D gene (6 bases). The CDR3 length is 14 residues. Trimming left V 3 bases short and J 3 bases short, with 9 bases between. Per the germline V gene, CDR1 is SGHRS and CDR2 is YFSETQ.

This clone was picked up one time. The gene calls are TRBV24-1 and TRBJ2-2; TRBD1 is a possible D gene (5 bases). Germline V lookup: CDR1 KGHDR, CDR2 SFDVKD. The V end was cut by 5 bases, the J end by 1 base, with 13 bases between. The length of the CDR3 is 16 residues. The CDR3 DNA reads TGTGCCACCAGTGTATCAGGGTTCGGGAACACCGGGGAGCTGTTTTTT. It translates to CATSVSGFGNTGELFF.

CDR3 DNA: TGTGCCAGCAGCCAGGGATCAGGGTACGAGCAGTACTTC. It translates to CASSQGSGYEQYF. The gene calls are TRBV9 and TRBJ2-7; maybe TRBD1 (5 bases). The CDR3 covers 13 residues. Germline lookup yields CDR1 SGDLS and CDR2 YYNGEE. V shed 4 bases and J shed 4 bases, with 12 bases lying between them.

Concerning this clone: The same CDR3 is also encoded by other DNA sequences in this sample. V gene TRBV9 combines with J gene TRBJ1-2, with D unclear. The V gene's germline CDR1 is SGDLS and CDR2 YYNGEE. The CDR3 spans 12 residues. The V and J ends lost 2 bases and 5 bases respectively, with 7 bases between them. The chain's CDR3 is CASSVDGYGYTF. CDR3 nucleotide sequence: TGTGCCAGCAGCGTTGACGGTTATGGCTACACCTTC. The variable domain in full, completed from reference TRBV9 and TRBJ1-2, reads DSGVTQTPKHLITATGQRVTLRCSPRSGDLSVYWYQQSLDQGLQFLIQYYNGEERAKGNILERFSAQQFPDLHSELNLSSLELGDSALYFCASSVDGYGYTFGSGTRLTVV.

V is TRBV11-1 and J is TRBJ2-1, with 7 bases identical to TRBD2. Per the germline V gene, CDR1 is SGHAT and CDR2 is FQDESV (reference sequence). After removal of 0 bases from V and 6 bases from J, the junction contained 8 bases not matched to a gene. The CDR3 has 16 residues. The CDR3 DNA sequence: TGTGCCAGCAGCTTAGCGATAGGCGGGAGTGTCAATGAGCAGTTCTTC. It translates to CASSLAIGGSVNEQFF.

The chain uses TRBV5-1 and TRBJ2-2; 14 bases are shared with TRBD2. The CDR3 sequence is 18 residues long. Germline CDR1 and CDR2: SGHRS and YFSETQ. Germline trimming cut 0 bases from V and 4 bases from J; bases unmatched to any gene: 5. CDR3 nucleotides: TGCGCCAGCAGCTTGGGACTAGCGGGAGGGGCCGTCACCGGGGAGCTGTTTTTT. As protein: CASSLGLAGGAVTGELFF.

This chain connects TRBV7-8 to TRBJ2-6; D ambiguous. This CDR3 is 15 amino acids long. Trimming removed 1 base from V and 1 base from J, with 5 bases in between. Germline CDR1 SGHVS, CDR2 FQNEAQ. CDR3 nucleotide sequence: TGTGCCAGCAGCTTAGGGCTTTCTGGGGCCAACGTCCTGACTTTC. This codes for CASSLGLSGANVLTF.

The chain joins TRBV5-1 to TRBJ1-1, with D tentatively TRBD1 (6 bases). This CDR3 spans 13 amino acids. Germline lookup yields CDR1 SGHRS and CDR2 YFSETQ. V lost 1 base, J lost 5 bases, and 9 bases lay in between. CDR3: CASSLSQGTEAFF. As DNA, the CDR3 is TGCGCCAGCAGCTTGTCACAGGGAACTGAAGCTTTCTTT.

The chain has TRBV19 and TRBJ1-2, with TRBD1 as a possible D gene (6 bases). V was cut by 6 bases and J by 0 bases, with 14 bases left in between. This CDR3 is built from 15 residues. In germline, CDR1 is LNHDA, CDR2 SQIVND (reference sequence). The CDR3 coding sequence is TGTGCCAGTAGGGGGGGCGGAGGAGCTAACTATGGCTACACCTTC. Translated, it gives CASRGGGGANYGYTF.

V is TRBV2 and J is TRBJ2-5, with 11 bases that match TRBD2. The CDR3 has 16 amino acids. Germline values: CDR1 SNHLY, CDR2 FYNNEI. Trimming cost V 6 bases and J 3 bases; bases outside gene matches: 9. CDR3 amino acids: CASRAWATSGKETQYF. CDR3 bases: TGTGCCAGCAGGGCTTGGGCGACTAGCGGGAAAGAGACCCAGTACTTC.

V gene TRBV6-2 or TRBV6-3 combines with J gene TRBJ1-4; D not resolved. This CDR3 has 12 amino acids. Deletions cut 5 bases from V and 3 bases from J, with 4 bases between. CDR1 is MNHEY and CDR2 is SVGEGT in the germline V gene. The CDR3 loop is CASSDPNEKLFF. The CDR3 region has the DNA TGTGCCAGCAGTGACCCTAATGAAAAACTGTTTTTT.

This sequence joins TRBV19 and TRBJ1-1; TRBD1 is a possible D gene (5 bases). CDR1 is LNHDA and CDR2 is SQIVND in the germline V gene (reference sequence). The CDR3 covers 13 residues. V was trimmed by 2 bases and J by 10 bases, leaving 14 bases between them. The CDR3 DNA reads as TGTGCCAGTAGTATACCTGGCAGGGATAGAGCTTTCTTT. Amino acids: CASSIPGRDRAFF.

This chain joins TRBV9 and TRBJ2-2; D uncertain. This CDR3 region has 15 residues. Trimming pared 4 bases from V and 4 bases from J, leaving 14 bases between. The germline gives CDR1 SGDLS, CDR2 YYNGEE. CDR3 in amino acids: CASSHRATGTGELFF. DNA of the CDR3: TGTGCCAGCAGCCATCGTGCGACGGGCACCGGGGAGCTGTTTTTT.

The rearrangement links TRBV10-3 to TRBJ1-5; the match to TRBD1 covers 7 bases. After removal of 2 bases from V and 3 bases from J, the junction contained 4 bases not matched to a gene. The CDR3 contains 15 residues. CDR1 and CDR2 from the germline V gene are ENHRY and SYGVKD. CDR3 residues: CAISETGQNNQPQHF. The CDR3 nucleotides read TGTGCCATCAGTGAGACGGGACAGAACAATCAGCCCCAGCATTTT.

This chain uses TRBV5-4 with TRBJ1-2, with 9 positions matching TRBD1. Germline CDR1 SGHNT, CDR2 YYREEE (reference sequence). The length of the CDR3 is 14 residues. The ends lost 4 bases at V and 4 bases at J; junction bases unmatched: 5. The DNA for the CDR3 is TGTGCCAGCAGCCCGGACAGGGGAGGCTATGGCTACACCTTC. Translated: CASSPDRGGYGYTF.

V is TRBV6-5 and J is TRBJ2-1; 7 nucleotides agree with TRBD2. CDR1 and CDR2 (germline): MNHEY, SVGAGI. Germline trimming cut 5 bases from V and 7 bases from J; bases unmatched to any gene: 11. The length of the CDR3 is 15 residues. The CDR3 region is CASSPGGLNTNEQFF. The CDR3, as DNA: TGTGCCAGCAGTCCCGGGGGACTAAACACGAATGAGCAGTTCTTC.

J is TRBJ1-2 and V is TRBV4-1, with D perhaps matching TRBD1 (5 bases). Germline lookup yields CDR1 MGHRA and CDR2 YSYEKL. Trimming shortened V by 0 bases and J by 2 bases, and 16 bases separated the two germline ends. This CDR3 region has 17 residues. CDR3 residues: CASSQEGGIHPNYGYTF. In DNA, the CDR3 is TGCGCCAGCAGCCAAGAGGGGGGAATTCACCCCAACTATGGCTACACCTTC.

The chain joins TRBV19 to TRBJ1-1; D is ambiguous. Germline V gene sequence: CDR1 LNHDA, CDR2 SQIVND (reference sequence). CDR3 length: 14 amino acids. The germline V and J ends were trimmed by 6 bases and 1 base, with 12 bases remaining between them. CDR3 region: CASRHPVGNTEAFF. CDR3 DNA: TGTGCCAGTAGACACCCGGTAGGGAACACTGAAGCTTTCTTT.